The rows below give T cell receptor beta chains drawn from one sample of a study of blood T cell repertoires in COVID-19. TCRdb keeps only in-frame clones here, not all; method: immunoSEQ multiplex PCR. The table lists about 120,000 clones, over 75% of them singletons. Sequencing was carried out using peripheral blood. These receptors all come from a woman in her seventies who had recovered from COVID-19. Both conserved end residues are part of each CDR3. Fields, in order: CDR3 protein, CDR3 DNA, D gene, V gene, clone size, J gene. A D gene is named only where the DNA matches it firmly. Size values are once, few and many counts, or a class for expanded clones, and some rows have none.

CDR3aa: CASRETGWFGGYTF
CDR3nt: TGTGCCAGCAGGGAGACAGGGTGGTTCGGAGGCTACACCTTC
d_gene: TRBD1
v_gene: TRBV6-5
abundance: .
j_gene: TRBJ1-2

CDR3aa: CASSVGTRWNEQFF
CDR3nt: TGTGCCAGCAGCGTGGGGACTAGGTGGAATGAGCAGTTCTTC
d_gene: TRBD2
v_gene: TRBV9
abundance: .
j_gene: TRBJ2-1

CDR3aa: CASSLPGQGRVVFF
CDR3nt: TGTGCCAGCAGCTTGCCGGGACAGGGTAGGGTGGTGTTCTTC
d_gene: TRBD1
v_gene: TRBV5-5
abundance: .
j_gene: TRBJ2-1

CDR3aa: CASSSPRESQETQYF
CDR3nt: TGTGCCAGCAGTTCGCCTCGGGAAAGCCAAGAGACCCAGTACTTC
d_gene: .
v_gene: TRBV6-5
abundance: .
j_gene: TRBJ2-5

CDR3aa: CASSPGFNQPQHF
CDR3nt: TGTGCCAGTAGTCCCGGGTTCAATCAGCCCCAGCATTTT
d_gene: .
v_gene: TRBV19
abundance: .
j_gene: TRBJ1-5

CDR3aa: CATSDGQGSGNTIYF
CDR3nt: TGTGCCACCAGTGACGGACAGGGCTCTGGAAACACCATATATTTT
d_gene: TRBD1
v_gene: TRBV24-1
abundance: .
j_gene: TRBJ1-3

CDR3aa: CASSWTGRTGELFF
CDR3nt: TGTGCCAGCAGCTGGACAGGGCGAACCGGGGAGCTGTTTTTT
d_gene: TRBD1
v_gene: TRBV5-6
abundance: .
j_gene: TRBJ2-2

CDR3aa: CASSPPTASGANVLTF
CDR3nt: TGTGCCAGCAGCCCCCCGACAGCATCTGGGGCCAACGTCCTGACTTTC
d_gene: .
v_gene: TRBV11-2
abundance: once
j_gene: TRBJ2-6

CDR3aa: CASSPRGRRQYNYGYTF
CDR3nt: TGTGCCAGTAGTCCTAGGGGCAGGCGACAATATAACTATGGCTACACCTTC
d_gene: .
v_gene: TRBV19
abundance: .
j_gene: TRBJ1-2

CDR3aa: CASSKEIDGASGKIYNEQFF
CDR3nt: TGTGCCAGCAGCAAAGAGATAGACGGGGCTAGCGGCAAGATCTACAATGAGCAGTTCTTC
d_gene: .
v_gene: TRBV21-1
abundance: .
j_gene: TRBJ2-1

CDR3aa: CASSHQGGASGANVLTF
CDR3nt: TGTGCCAGCAGCCACCAAGGGGGCGCATCTGGGGCCAACGTCCTGACTTTC
d_gene: TRBD1
v_gene: TRBV11-3
abundance: once
j_gene: TRBJ2-6